This T cell receptor (beta chain) was retrieved from a study of blood T cell repertoires in COVID-19. Background on the study: Samples taken during acute and convalescent COVID-19 were collected in the United States, Italy and Spain. T cells, B-cell-depleted T cells, or PBMCs provided the cDNA or gDNA that served as material.

The CDR3 totals 13 residues. V lost 0 bases, J lost 8 bases, and 10 bases lay in between. Germline CDR1 reads SGHRS; CDR2 reads YFSETQ. Original handling: Nucleated cell counts were estimated from reference gene primer amplification. Profiled with immunoSEQ multiplex PCR; TCRdb holds only in-frame clones, not every one. That table is the source of V, J and clone size, and D and trimming were worked out from the DNA. The table includes 450,000 to 500,000 clones, approximately 83% detected once. The sample taken for sequencing was peripheral blood. The V call is TRBV5-1, the J call TRBJ2-3; perhaps TRBD2 as D (6 bases). The receptor comes from a human donor in a cohort sampled during active COVID-19. CDR3 nucleotides: TGCGCCAGCAGCTTGGCGGACTACAGTACGCAGTATTTT. As protein: CASSLADYSTQYF.